The 17 T cell receptor beta chains presented below share a single source sample, sequenced in a study of hypomethylating agent response in myelodysplastic syndrome. Sequencing used immunoSEQ multiplex PCR; TCRdb keeps in-frame clones, though not all of them. The profile shows 4,500 or so clones, roughly 84% of them singletons. This specimen consisted of bone marrow, obtained before or after starting hypomethylating agent treatment for myelodysplastic syndrome (not recorded which). These receptors originate from a human donor with myelodysplastic syndrome.

This clone was seen once. The rearrangement uses TRBV28 and TRBJ1-2; the D gene is possibly TRBD1 (6 bases). Trimming took 5 bases from V and 8 from J, leaving 18 bases between them. Germline V gene sequence: CDR1 MDHEN, CDR2 SYDVKM. The CDR3 has 14 residues. CDR3 in DNA: TGTGCCAGCAGTCGCGACGGGACACCGAGAGGCTACACCTTC. Amino acid sequence: CASSRDGTPRGYTF.

V gene TRBV4-2 combines with J gene TRBJ2-2; D is unresolved. Trimming shortened V by 2 bases and J by 6 bases, and 10 bases separated the two germline ends. This CDR3 spans 14 amino acids. Per germline, CDR1 LGHNA and CDR2 YNFKEQ. CDR3 loop: CASSQRTVAGELFF. The CDR3, as DNA: TGTGCCAGCAGCCAACGGACGGTTGCCGGGGAGCTGTTTTTT.

This clone was detected a few times. This chain joins TRBV5-5 and TRBJ2-7; D gene uncertain. V was cut by 1 base and J by 0 bases, with 8 bases left in between. The CDR3 has 14 amino acids. CDR1 and CDR2 from the germline V gene are SGHKS and YYEKEE (reference sequence). The CDR3, as DNA: TGTGCCAGCAGCTTGTTCGTCAGCTCCTACGAGCAGTACTTC. This sequence encodes CASSLFVSSYEQYF.

V and J are TRBV5-4 and TRBJ2-3; D is uncertain. V was pared by 4 bases and J by 0 bases, with 6 bases between. The CDR3 runs 13 residues. CDR1 and CDR2 (germline): SGHNT, YYREEE (reference sequence). The CDR3 protein is CASSPSSTDTQYF. CDR3 coding DNA: TGTGCCAGCAGCCCGTCTAGCACAGATACGCAGTATTTT.

This chain uses TRBV7-2 with TRBJ2-2, with D maybe TRBD2 (6 bases). This CDR3 comprises 14 residues. Trimming cost V 3 bases and J 3 bases, with 8 bases left between them. Germline V gene lookup returns CDR1 SGHTA and CDR2 FQGNSA. DNA of the CDR3: TGTGCCAGCAGCTTGGGACTCCACACCGGGGAGCTGTTTTTT. Translated, it gives CASSLGLHTGELFF.

The chain recombines TRBV7-2 with TRBJ1-2, with D possibly being TRBD1 (5 bases). V was cut by 6 bases and J by 2 bases, with 10 bases left in between. The CDR3 length is 13 residues. Germline loops: CDR1 SGHTA, CDR2 FQGNSA. The chain's CDR3 is CASRPAGNYGYTF. CDR3 bases: TGTGCCAGCAGGCCCGCAGGGAACTATGGCTACACCTTC. Looking up the rest from reference TRBV7-2 and TRBJ1-2 gives the full variable domain: GAGVSQSPSNKVTEKGKDVELRCDPISGHTALYWYRQSLGQGLEFLIYFQGNSAPDKSGLPSDRFSAERTGGSVSTLTIQRTQQEDSAVYLCASRPAGNYGYTFGSGTRLTVV.

This clone occurred a few times. This sequence joins TRBV25-1 and TRBJ2-7, with 11 bases fitting TRBD2. Losses at the gene ends were 8 bases for V and 3 bases for J; bases not matched to a gene: 3. The CDR3 covers 13 residues. Germline V gene sequence: CDR1 MGHDK, CDR2 SYGVNS. Here the CDR3 reads CASGLAGGYEQYF. The CDR3 DNA reads TGTGCCAGCGGCCTAGCGGGGGGCTACGAGCAGTACTTC.

V is TRBV11-1 and J is TRBJ1-2; no clear D. The ends were cut back, 5 bases at V and 2 bases at J, with 12 bases in the middle. Germline CDR1 is SGHAT and CDR2 is FQDESV (reference sequence). This CDR3 has 14 amino acids. The CDR3 reads CASSPRGNNYGYTF. The CDR3 bases are TGTGCCAGCAGCCCAAGAGGGAACAACTATGGCTACACCTTC.

This rearrangement joins TRBV27 to TRBJ2-5; no clear D. The V gene's germline CDR1 is MNHEY and CDR2 SMNVEV (reference sequence). The CDR3 contains 13 residues. The ends were cut back, 4 bases at V and 4 bases at J, with 10 bases in the middle. In DNA form, the CDR3 reads TGTGCCAGCAGTTCCTCCGACCGAGAGACCCAGTACTTC. Residues: CASSSSDRETQYF.

This chain connects TRBV6-4 to TRBJ2-2; a possible D gene is TRBD2 (6 bases). Per germline, CDR1 MRHNA and CDR2 SNTAGT. This CDR3 region has 15 residues. Trimming cost V 6 bases and J 1 base, with 12 bases left between them. The CDR3 loop reads CASRRGGVNTGELFF. The CDR3 bases are TGTGCCAGCAGACGTGGCGGGGTGAACACCGGGGAGCTGTTTTTT.

The rearrangement links TRBV5-6 to TRBJ1-2; D remains ambiguous. This CDR3 region has 14 residues. Germline CDR1 SGHDT, CDR2 YYEEEE. With 4 bases removed from V and 0 bases from J, the gap between germline ends came to 10 bases. CDR3 loop: CASSHNRANYGYTF. The CDR3 DNA reads as TGTGCCAGCAGCCATAACCGAGCTAACTATGGCTACACCTTC.

The genes are TRBV19 and TRBJ1-1; no clear D. Trimming left V 5 bases short and J 4 bases short, with 11 bases between. There are 13 residues in the CDR3. Per germline, CDR1 LNHDA and CDR2 SQIVND (reference sequence). This chain's CDR3 is CASSYIPGTEAFF. CDR3 nucleotide sequence: TGTGCCAGTAGTTATATTCCGGGCACTGAAGCTTTCTTT.

The CDR3: CATSTGKDSPLHF. As DNA, the CDR3 is TGTGCCACCTCTACAGGGAAGGATTCACCCCTCCACTTT. The genes are TRBV19 and TRBJ1-6; D might be TRBD1 (6 bases). The germline V and J ends were trimmed by 10 bases and 8 bases, with 15 bases remaining between them. CDR3 length: 13 amino acids. CDR1 and CDR2 (germline): LNHDA, SQIVND (reference sequence).

The chain recombines TRBV5-6 with TRBJ2-3, with TRBD2 as a possible D gene (5 bases). The CDR3 contains 13 residues. The germline gives CDR1 SGHDT, CDR2 YYEEEE. V was pared by 4 bases and J by 4 bases, with 10 bases between. CDR3 nucleotides: TGTGCCAGCAGCCCCCAGAGGGCAGATACGCAGTATTTT. Protein sequence: CASSPQRADTQYF.

This clone appeared a few times. CDR3 in DNA: TGTGCCAGCAGAGCGGACAGGGGAAATTCACCCCTCCACTTT. It translates to CASRADRGNSPLHF. This chain joins TRBV6-5 and TRBJ1-6; 9 positions agree with TRBD1. The junction had 4 bases not matched to a gene; V was cut back by 6 bases and J by 7 bases. There are 14 residues in the CDR3. The germline V gene has CDR1 MNHEY and CDR2 SVGAGI.

The chain carries TRBV7-3 and TRBJ2-3, with D perhaps matching TRBD1 or TRBD2 (5 bases each). CDR3 length equals 16 residues. Germline assignment: CDR1 SGHTA and CDR2 FQGTGA. The germline V and J ends were trimmed by 0 bases and 6 bases, with 16 bases remaining between them. The CDR3 sequence: CASSLTPGTQYDTQYF. DNA of the CDR3: TGTGCCAGCAGCTTAACCCCCGGGACCCAATACGATACGCAGTATTTT.

The J gene is TRBJ1-4, the V gene TRBV6-6; D gene uncertain. Germline V gives CDR1 MNHNY, CDR2 SVGAGI (reference sequence). There are 16 residues in the CDR3. Trimming pared 4 bases from V and 2 bases from J, leaving 14 bases between. CDR3 DNA: TGTGCCAGCAGTTCCTACCTCCAGATTACTAATGAAAAACTGTTTTTT. Protein: CASSSYLQITNEKLFF.